This T cell receptor beta chain was recorded in a study of breast tumors, draining lymph nodes, adjacent tissues. The length of the CDR3 is 20 residues. V dropped 4 bases and J dropped 0; count of bases not matched to a gene: 19. The germline CDR1 and CDR2 sequences are SGHRS and YFSETQ. The lymph nodes were axillary draining lymph nodes from breast cancer patients. TCRdb analysed the multiplex PCR reads with MiXCR anew, one entry per CDR3 protein. The repertoire holds around 230,000 distinct CDR3 sequences, with about 30% as singletons. This clonotype was counted ten times or more. The chain recombines TRBV5-1 with TRBJ2-1; 7 nucleotides match TRBD2. The sample taken for sequencing was axillary lymph node tissue. The sequence derives from a female donor with breast cancer. Some clones in this sample may be carry-over from other donors' samples. CDR3 region: CASSTESASGTLSSYNEQFF. For the CDR3, the DNA is TGCGCCAGCAGCACCGAATCCGCTAGCGGAACCCTCAGCTCCTACAATGAGCAGTTCTTC.